A selection of T cell receptor beta chains follows, all from one sample in a study of blood T cells in healthy people across ages. TCRdb reprocessed the 5' RACE reads via MiXCR and lists one record per CDR3 protein. This repertoire shows about 1.6 million distinct CDR3 sequences, 34% found once; its top ten account for 11%. Sequencing was done on a sample of blood. Receptors were obtained from a young woman in good health. CDR3s include the opening cysteine and the closing phenylalanine or tryptophan. A D gene is named only where the DNA matches it firmly. Part of the rows lack a size; the others show once, few, many or a class for expanded clones.

D,V,J,size,CDR3,DNA
TRBD2,TRBV5-1,TRBJ2-1,few,CASSLRGGSEQFF,TGCGCCAGCAGCTTGCGGGGGGGCTCTGAGCAGTTCTTC
TRBD2,TRBV3-1,TRBJ2-3,-,CTSSQVSGGDTQYF,TGTACCAGCAGCCAAGTATCGGGGGGGGATACGCAGTATTTT
-,TRBV12-3/TRBV12-4,TRBJ2-3,many,CASSLALGRDTDTQYF,TGTGCCAGCAGTTTAGCGCTGGGGCGGGACACAGATACGCAGTATTTT
-,TRBV19,TRBJ2-3,few,CASSTDRSSTDTQYF,TGTGCCAGTAGTACCGACAGATCAAGCACGGATACGCAGTATTTT
-,TRBV29-1,TRBJ2-1,-,CSAYKGNNEQFF,TGCAGCGCATATAAAGGAAACAATGAGCAGTTCTTC
TRBD2,TRBV2,TRBJ2-1,-,CASSFLAGGYGTREQFF,TGTGCCAGCAGCTTTCTAGCGGGAGGGTACGGGACACGGGAGCAGTTCTTC
TRBD1,TRBV10-2,TRBJ2-7,-,CASSVTGGDSYEQYF,TGCGCCAGCAGTGTAACAGGGGGCGACTCCTACGAGCAGTACTTC
-,TRBV6-1,TRBJ1-5,-,CASRAFDDSSNQPQHF,TGTGCCAGCAGGGCCTTTGACGATTCCAGCAATCAGCCCCAGCATTTT
TRBD1,TRBV4-1,TRBJ2-5,few,CASSQGTGVLTETQYF,TGCGCCAGCAGCCAGGGGACAGGGGTTCTTACGGAGACCCAGTACTTC
TRBD1,TRBV9,TRBJ2-7,few,CASSVMGQGSEQYF,TGTGCCAGCAGCGTAATGGGACAGGGGTCCGAGCAGTACTTC
-,TRBV15,TRBJ1-2,-,CATSTYNSDYGYTF,TGTGCCACCAGCACTTATAATTCGGACTATGGCTACACCTTC
TRBD1,TRBV5-1,TRBJ2-1,-,CASFETGGHEQFF,TGCGCCAGCTTCGAGACAGGGGGGCATGAGCAGTTCTTC
TRBD1,TRBV4-1,TRBJ2-7,many,CASSQPGQGAKEQYF,TGCGCCAGCAGCCAACCGGGACAGGGGGCGAAGGAGCAGTACTTC
TRBD2,TRBV2,TRBJ2-5,many,CASSGTSGYQETQYF,TGTGCCAGCAGCGGGACTAGCGGATACCAAGAGACCCAGTACTTC
TRBD1,TRBV6-5,TRBJ2-5,many,CASSADRGGLETQYF,TGTGCCAGCAGTGCGGACAGGGGGGGTTTGGAGACCCAGTACTTC
-,TRBV4-1,TRBJ1-6,few,CASSPTGGSYNSPLHF,TGCGCCAGCAGCCCGACGGGGGGCTCCTATAATTCACCCCTCCACTTT
TRBD2,TRBV7-9,TRBJ2-7,few,CASSLELGTSGGLSSYEQYF,TGTGCCAGCAGCTTGGAACTCGGGACTAGCGGGGGGCTTAGCTCCTACGAGCAGTACTTC
TRBD1,TRBV20-1,TRBJ1-6,few,CSARVQTGSNSPLHF,TGCAGTGCTAGGGTCCAGACAGGGAGTAATTCACCCCTCCACTTT
-,TRBV20-1,TRBJ2-5,-,CSAGQSRETQYF,TGCAGTGCTGGACAGTCAAGAGAGACCCAGTACTTC
TRBD1,TRBV6-6,TRBJ2-7,many,CASSLGQVTYEQYF,TGTGCCAGCAGTCTGGGACAGGTTACCTACGAGCAGTACTTC
-,TRBV19,TRBJ1-1,-,CASSIIRRDTEAFF,TGTGCCAGTAGTATCATCCGCAGGGACACTGAAGCTTTCTTT
-,TRBV7-9,TRBJ2-2,-,CASSLAPTPNTGELFF,TGTGCCAGCAGCTTAGCCCCGACCCCGAACACCGGGGAGCTGTTTTTT
-,TRBV7-9,TRBJ1-4,-,CASSWGEKLFF,TGTGCCAGCAGCTGGGGTGAAAAACTGTTTTTT
TRBD2,TRBV4-1,TRBJ2-1,few,CASSQGKGREEGNEQFF,TGCGCCAGCAGCCAAGGAAAAGGGCGGGAGGAAGGCAATGAGCAGTTCTTC
TRBD1,TRBV5-1,TRBJ1-1,-,CASSPQGAHAEAFF,TGCGCCAGCAGCCCTCAGGGGGCGCACGCTGAAGCTTTCTTT